This T cell receptor beta chain was captured by sequencing in a study of cytomegalovirus exposure and HLA in healthy donors. CDR3 length: 15 amino acids. J lost 3 bases, V lost 7 bases, and 6 bases had no gene match. Germline lookup yields CDR1 SNHLY and CDR2 FYNNEI. 13 Jbeta primers and 60 Vbeta primers were used for the PCR. TCRdb's copy holds only in-frame clones and misses some; the assay was immunoSEQ multiplex PCR. The repertoire includes about 110,000 clones, over 55% of them detected once, and approximately 2.8% sits in the top ten. The chain has TRBV2 and TRBJ2-1, with 10 bases identical to TRBD2. This clonotype was sampled from a female donor in good health and CMV-seronegative. The sample consisted of PBMCs. This CDR3 is CASTDSGRFYNEQFF. The CDR3 nucleotides are TGTGCCAGCACCGATAGCGGGAGGTTCTACAATGAGCAGTTCTTC.